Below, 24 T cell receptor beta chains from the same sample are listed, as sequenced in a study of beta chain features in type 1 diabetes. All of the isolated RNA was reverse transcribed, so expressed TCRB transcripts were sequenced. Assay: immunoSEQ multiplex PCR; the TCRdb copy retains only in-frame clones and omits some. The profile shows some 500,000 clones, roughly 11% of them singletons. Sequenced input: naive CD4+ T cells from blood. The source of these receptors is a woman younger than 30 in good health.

The CDR3 sequence: CASSPEPSGSYEQYF. The CDR3, as DNA: TGCGCCAGCAGCCCTGAGCCCTCCGGTTCCTACGAGCAGTACTTC. The chain carries TRBV4-3 and TRBJ2-7, with D unresolved. The V and J ends lost 4 bases and 1 base respectively, with 14 bases between them. CDR3 length equals 15 residues. Germline lookup yields CDR1 LGHNA and CDR2 YSLEER.

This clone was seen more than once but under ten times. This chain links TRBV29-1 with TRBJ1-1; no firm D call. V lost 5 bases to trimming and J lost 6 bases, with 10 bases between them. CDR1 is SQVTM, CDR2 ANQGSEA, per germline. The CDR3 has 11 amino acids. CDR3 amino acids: CSVITTAEAFF. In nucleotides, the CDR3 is TGCAGCGTTATCACCACGGCTGAAGCTTTCTTT.

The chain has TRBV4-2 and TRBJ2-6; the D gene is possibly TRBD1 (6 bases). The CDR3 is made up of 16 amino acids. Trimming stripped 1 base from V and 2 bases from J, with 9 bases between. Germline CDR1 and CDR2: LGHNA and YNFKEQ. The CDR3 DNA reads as TGTGCCAGCAGCCAAGCCTCAGGGGCTGGGGCCAACGTCCTGACTTTC. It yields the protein CASSQASGAGANVLTF.

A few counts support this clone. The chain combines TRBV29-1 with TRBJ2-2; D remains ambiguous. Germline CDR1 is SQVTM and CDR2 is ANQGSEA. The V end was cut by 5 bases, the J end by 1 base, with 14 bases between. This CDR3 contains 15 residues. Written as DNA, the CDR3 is TGCAGCGTTCACGTGGGCGCCTTGAACACCGGGGAGCTGTTTTTT. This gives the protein CSVHVGALNTGELFF.

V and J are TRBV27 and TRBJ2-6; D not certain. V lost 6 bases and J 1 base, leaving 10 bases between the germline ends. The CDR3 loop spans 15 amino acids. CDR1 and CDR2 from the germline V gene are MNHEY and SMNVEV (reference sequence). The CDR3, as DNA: TGTGCCAGCAGCCAGACCCAGTCTGGGGCCAACGTCCTGACTTTC. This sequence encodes CASSQTQSGANVLTF.

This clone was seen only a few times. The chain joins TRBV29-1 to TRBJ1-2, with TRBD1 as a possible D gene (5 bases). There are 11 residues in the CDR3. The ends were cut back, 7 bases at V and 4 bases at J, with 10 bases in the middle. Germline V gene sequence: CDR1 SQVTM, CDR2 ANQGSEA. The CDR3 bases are TGCAGCGCGGGGGGTACCTATGGCTACACCTTC. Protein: CSAGGTYGYTF.

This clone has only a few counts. CDR3: CASSLQGRETQYF. The CDR3 region has the DNA TGTGCCAGCAGCCTCCAGGGGAGGGAGACCCAGTACTTC. The chain links TRBV6-5 to TRBJ2-5; D may correspond to TRBD1 or TRBD2 (6 bases each). CDR3 size: 13 residues. The V gene lost 6 bases and the J gene lost 5 bases, with 13 bases spanning the gap. CDR1 is MNHEY, CDR2 SVGAGI, per germline.

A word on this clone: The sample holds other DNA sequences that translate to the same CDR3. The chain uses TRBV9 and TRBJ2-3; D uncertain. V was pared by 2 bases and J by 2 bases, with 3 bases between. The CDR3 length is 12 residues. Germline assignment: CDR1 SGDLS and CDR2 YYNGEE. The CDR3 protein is CASSVTTDTQYF. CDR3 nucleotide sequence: TGTGCCAGCAGCGTGACCACAGATACGCAGTATTTT.

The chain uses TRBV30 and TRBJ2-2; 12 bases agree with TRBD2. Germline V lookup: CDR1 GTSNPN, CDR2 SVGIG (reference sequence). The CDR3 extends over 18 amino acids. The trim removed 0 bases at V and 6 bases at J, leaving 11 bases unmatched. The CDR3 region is CAWSVFGLAGGQAGELFF. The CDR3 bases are TGTGCCTGGAGTGTATTTGGGCTAGCGGGAGGGCAAGCCGGGGAGCTGTTTTTT.

Here the CDR3 reads CSVENSMNTEAFF. CDR3 in DNA: TGCAGCGTTGAGAACAGCATGAACACTGAAGCTTTCTTT. V gene TRBV29-1 combines with J gene TRBJ1-1; D is ambiguous. CDR1 and CDR2 from the germline V gene are SQVTM and ANQGSEA. CDR3 length equals 13 residues. The V gene lost 3 bases and the J gene lost 0 bases, with 8 bases spanning the gap. Complete variable domain (other parts from reference TRBV29-1 and TRBJ1-1): SAVISQKPSRDICQRGTSLTIQCQVDSQVTMMFWYRQQPGQSLTLIATANQGSEATYESGFVIDKFPISRPNLTFSTLTVSNMSPEDSSIYLCSVENSMNTEAFFGQGTRLTVV.

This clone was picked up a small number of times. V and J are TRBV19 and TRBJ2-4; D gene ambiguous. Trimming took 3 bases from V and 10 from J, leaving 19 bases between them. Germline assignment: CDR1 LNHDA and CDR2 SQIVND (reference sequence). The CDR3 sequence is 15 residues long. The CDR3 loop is CASSIRLLGRKIQYF. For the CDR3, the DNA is TGTGCCAGTAGTATTCGCTTGTTGGGCAGGAAGATTCAGTACTTC.

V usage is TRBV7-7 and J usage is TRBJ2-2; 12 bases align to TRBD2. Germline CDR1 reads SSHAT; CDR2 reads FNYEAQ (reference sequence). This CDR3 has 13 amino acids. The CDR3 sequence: CATSGRPAGELFF. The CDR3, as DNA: TGTGCTACTAGCGGGAGGCCGGCCGGGGAGCTGTTTTTT.

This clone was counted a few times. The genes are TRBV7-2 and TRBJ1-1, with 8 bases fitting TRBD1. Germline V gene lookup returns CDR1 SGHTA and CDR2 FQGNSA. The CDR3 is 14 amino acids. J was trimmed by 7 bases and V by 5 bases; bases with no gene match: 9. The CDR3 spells CASSPQGGTSEAFF. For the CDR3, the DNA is TGTGCCAGCAGCCCACAGGGGGGAACAAGTGAAGCTTTCTTT.

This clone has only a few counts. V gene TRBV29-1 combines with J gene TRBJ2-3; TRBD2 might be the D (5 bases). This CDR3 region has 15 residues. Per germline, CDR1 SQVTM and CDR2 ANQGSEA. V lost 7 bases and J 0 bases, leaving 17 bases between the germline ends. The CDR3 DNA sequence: TGCAGCGCGACCCCAGGAGGAACTAGCACAGATACGCAGTATTTT. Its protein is CSATPGGTSTDTQYF.

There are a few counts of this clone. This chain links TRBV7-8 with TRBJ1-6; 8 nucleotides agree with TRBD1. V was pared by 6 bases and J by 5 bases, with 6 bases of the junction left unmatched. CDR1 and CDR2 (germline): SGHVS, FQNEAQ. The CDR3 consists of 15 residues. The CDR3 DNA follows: TGTGCCAGCAGAAACCCGGGACAGGATAATTCACCCCTCCACTTT. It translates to CASRNPGQDNSPLHF.

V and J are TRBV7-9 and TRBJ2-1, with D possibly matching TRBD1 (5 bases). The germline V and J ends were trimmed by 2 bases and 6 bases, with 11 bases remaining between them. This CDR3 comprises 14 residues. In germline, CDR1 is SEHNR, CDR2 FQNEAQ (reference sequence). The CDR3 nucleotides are TGTGCCAGCAGCTTACAGGGAAGAGGCAATGAGCAGTTCTTC. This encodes CASSLQGRGNEQFF.

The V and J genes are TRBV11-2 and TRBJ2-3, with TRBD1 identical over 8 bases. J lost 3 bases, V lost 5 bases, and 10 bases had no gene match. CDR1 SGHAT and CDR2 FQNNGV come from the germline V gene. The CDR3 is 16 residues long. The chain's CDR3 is CASSLHRGAGTDTQYF. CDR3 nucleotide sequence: TGTGCCAGCAGCCTCCACAGGGGGGCTGGTACAGATACGCAGTATTTT.

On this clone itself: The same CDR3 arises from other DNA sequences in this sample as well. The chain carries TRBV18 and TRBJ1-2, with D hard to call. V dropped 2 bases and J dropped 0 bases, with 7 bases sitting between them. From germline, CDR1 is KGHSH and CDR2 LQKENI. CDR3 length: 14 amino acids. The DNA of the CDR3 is TGTGCCAGCTCACCAGCCGGGACTAACTATGGCTACACCTTC. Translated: CASSPAGTNYGYTF.

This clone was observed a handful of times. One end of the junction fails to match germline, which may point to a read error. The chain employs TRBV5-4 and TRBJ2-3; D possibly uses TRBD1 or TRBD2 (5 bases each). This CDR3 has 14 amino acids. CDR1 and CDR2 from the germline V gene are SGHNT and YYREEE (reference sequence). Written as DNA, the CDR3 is TGTGCCAGCAGCTTACGGGAAACCAGGGATACGCAGTCTTTT. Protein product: CASSLRETRDTQSF.

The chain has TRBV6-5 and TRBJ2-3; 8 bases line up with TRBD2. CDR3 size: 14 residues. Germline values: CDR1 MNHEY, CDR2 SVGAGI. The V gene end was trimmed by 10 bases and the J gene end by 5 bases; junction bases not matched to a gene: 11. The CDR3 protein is CATLSGGRGDTQYF. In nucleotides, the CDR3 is TGTGCCACCTTGAGCGGGGGTCGGGGAGATACGCAGTATTTT.

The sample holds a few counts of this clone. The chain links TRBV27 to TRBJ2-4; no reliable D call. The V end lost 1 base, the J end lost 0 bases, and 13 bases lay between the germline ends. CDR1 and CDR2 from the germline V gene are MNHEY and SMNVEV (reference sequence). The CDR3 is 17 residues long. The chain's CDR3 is CASSLFGRPPAKNIQYF. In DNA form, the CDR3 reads TGTGCCAGCAGTTTATTCGGACGGCCTCCAGCCAAAAACATTCAGTACTTC.

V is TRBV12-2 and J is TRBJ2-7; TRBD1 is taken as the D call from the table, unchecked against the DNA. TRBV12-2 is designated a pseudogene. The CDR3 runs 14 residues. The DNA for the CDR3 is TGTGCAAGTCGCTTGACAGGGGGGCGACACGAGCAGTACGTC. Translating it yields CASRLTGGRHEQYV.

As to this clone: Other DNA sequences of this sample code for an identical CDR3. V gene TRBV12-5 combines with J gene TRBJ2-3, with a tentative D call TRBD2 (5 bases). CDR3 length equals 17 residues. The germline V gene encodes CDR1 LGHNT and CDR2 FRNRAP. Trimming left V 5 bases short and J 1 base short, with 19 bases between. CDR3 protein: CASGLRAYGRGTDTQYF. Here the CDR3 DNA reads TGTGCTAGTGGTCTCCGGGCCTATGGGAGAGGCACAGATACGCAGTATTTT.

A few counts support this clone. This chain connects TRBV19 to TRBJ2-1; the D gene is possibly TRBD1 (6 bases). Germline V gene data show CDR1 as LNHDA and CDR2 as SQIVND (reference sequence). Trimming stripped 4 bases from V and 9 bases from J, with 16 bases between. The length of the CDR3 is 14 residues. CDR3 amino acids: CASSTSRQASEQFF. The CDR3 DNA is TGTGCCAGTAGTACGAGCCGACAGGCAAGTGAGCAGTTCTTC.